This is a list of T cell receptor beta chains from one sample in a study of blood T cell repertoires in COVID-19. The protocol was immunoSEQ multiplex PCR, while the TCRdb copy is restricted to in-frame clones and leaves out a portion. The top ten hold 15% to 20% of the sample, which has 150,000 to 200,000 clones, 79% seen once. The specimen was peripheral blood. The source of these receptors is a man between 60 and 75 years old with active or convalescent COVID-19. Both conserved end residues are part of each CDR3. D genes are given only for firm matches. Size tells how often a clone was seen (once, few, many) or the class of an expanded clone, and some rows leave it out.

>TRBD1|TRBV7-3|.|TRBJ2-3
TGTGCCAGCAGCCCTACAGGGGCAGATACGCAGTATTTT
CASSPTGADTQYF
>.|TRBV28|.|TRBJ2-7
TGTGCCAGCAGTTTATCCGGGGTGGGCTACGAGCAGTACTTC
CASSLSGVGYEQYF
>.|TRBV7-9|.|TRBJ2-7
TGTGCCAGCAGCAAAGGACAGTTTCCCTACGAGCAGTACTTC
CASSKGQFPYEQYF
>.|TRBV12-3/TRBV12-4|.|TRBJ2-7
TGTGCCAGCAGCCTCCTGACAGACCACGAGCAGTACTTC
CASSLLTDHEQYF
>.|TRBV28|.|TRBJ2-5
TGTGCCAGCAGTTGGCTGACAGTCCAAGAGATCCAGTACTTC
CASSWLTVQEIQYF
>TRBD2|TRBV14|few|TRBJ2-3
TGTGCCAGCAGCCAACTCCGCGGGAGGACAGATACGCAGTATTTT
CASSQLRGRTDTQYF
>.|TRBV6-5|once|TRBJ2-1
TGTGCCAGCAGTAATAACGGAGGAACAATAGGGATCTTC
CASSNNGGTIGIF
>.|TRBV5-6|once|TRBJ2-7
TGTGCCAGCAGCTTGGGGCATTACGAGCAGTACTTC
CASSLGHYEQYF
>TRBD1|TRBV5-5|.|TRBJ1-4
TGTGCCAGCAGCCGACAGGGAAATAATGAAAAACTGTTTTTT
CASSRQGNNEKLFF
>TRBD2|TRBV14|.|TRBJ2-5
TGTGCCAGCAGCCAAGGGCGACTAGCGGGACTAGAGACCCAGTACTTC
CASSQGRLAGLETQYF
>.|TRBV6-6|.|TRBJ2-7
TGTGCCAGCAGGGGGGACTTACCCTCCTCCTACGAGCAGTACTTC
CASRGDLPSSYEQYF
>.|TRBV11-2|.|TRBJ2-3
TGTGCCAGCAGCCCTGGTGTTGGGTGGCAAGGTCGAGGAGATACGCAGTATTTT
CASSPGVGWQGRGDTQYF
>.|TRBV3-1/TRBV3-2|few|TRBJ2-2
TGTGCCAGCAGCCAACCCCGCGGGGCGAACACCGGGGAGCTGTTTTTT
CASSQPRGANTGELFF